The following is a TCR beta chain sequence with its context. Its antigen is as yet unknown. Only in-frame clones appear in the TCRdb table, and some are missing; sequencing was by immunoSEQ multiplex PCR. In the table there are tens of thousands of clones, less than 90% of which are singletons. Germline V CDR1 and CDR2: SGHTA, FQGNSA. Trimming shortened V by 4 bases and J by 4 bases, and 10 bases separated the two germline ends. The CDR3 has 14 amino acids. This record comes from a study of T cells in localized non-small cell lung cancer. Study conclusions and caveats: Only one tumor region was sequenced, so heterogeneity remains possible. Out of the top 100 tumor clones, a median about 58 were seen in adjacent lung. Measurement of T cell clonality placed uninvolved adjacent lung highest, above the level in tumor.

The input for sequencing was peripheral blood, taken before any cancer treatment. The receptor's source is a male donor at least 60 years old with stage III squamous cell lung carcinoma. The chain joins TRBV7-2 to TRBJ2-2; the D gene could be TRBD1 or TRBD2 (6 bases each). The CDR3 loop reads CASSSGARTGELFF. CDR3 DNA sequence: TGTGCCAGCAGCTCGGGGGCTCGCACCGGGGAGCTGTTTTTT. The full variable domain, with the rest looked up from reference TRBV7-2 and TRBJ2-2, is GAGVSQSPSNKVTEKGKDVELRCDPISGHTALYWYRQSLGQGLEFLIYFQGNSAPDKSGLPSDRFSAERTGGSVSTLTIQRTQQEDSAVYLCASSSGARTGELFFGEGSRLTVL.